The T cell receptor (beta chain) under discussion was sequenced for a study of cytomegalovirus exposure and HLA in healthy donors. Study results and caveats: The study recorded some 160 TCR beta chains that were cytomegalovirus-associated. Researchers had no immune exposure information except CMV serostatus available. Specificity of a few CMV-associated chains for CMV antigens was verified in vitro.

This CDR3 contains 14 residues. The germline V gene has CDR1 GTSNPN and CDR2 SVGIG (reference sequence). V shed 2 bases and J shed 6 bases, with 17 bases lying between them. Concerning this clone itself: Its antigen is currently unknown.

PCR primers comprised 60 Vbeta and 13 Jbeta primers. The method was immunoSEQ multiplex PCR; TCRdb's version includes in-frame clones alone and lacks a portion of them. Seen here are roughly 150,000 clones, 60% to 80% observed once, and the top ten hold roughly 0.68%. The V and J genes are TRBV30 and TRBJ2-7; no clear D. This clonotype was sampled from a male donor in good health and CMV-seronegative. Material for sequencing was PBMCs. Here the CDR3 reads CAWSPRRSLSEQYF. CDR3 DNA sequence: TGTGCCTGGAGTCCCCGGCGGTCTTTAAGCGAGCAGTACTTC.